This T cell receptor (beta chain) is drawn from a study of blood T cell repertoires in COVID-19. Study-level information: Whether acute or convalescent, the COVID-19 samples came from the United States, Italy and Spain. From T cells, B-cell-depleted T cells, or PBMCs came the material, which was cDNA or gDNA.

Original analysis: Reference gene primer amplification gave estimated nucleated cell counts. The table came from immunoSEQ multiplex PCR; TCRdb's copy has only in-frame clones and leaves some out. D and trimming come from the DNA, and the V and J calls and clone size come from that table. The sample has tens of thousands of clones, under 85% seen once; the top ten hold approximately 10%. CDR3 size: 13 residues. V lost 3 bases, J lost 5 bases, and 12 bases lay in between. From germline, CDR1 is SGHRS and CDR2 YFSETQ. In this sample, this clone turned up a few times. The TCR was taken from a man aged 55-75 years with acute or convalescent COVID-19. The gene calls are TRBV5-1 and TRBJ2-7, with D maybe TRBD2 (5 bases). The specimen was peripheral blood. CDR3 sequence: CASSSGLSDEQYF. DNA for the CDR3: TGCGCCAGCAGCTCGGGGTTATCGGACGAGCAGTACTTC.